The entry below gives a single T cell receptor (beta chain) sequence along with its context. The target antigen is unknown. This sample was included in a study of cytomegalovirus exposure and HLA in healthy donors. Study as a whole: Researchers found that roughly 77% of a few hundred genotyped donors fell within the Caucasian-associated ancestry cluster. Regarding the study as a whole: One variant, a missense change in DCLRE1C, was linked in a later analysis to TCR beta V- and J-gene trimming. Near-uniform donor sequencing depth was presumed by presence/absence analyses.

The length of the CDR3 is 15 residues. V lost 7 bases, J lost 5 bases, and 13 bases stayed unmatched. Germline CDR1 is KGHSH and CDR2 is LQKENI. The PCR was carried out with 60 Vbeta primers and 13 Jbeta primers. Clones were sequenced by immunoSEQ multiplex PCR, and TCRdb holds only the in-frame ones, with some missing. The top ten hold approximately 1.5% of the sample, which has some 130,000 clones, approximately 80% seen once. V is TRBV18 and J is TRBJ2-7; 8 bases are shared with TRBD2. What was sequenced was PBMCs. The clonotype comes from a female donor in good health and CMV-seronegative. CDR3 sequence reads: CASCEVAGLNHEQYF. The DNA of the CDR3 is TGTGCCAGCTGCGAGGTAGCGGGACTTAACCACGAGCAGTACTTC.